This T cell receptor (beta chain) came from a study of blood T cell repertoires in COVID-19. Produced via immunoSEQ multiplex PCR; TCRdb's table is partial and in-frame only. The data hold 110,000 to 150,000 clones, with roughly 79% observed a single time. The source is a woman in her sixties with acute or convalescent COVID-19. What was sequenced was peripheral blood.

The CDR3 sequence is CASTPSGSGRWTDTQYF. CDR3 DNA: TGTGCCAGCACCCCCAGCGGCAGCGGGAGGTGGACAGATACGCAGTATTTT. The rearrangement links TRBV28 to TRBJ2-3, with 9 bases lining up with TRBD2. Germline CDR1 is MDHEN and CDR2 is SYDVKM. The trim removed 7 bases at V and 3 bases at J, leaving 14 bases unmatched. The CDR3 runs 17 residues.